The sample holds a few counts of the clone carrying this T cell receptor beta chain. The antigen is undetermined. From the reads, TCRdb called clonotypes with MiXCR, one entry per CDR3 protein. Of approximately 910,000 distinct CDR3 sequences in the sample, around 30% were seen once. The CDR3 totals 16 residues. V was shortened by 0 bases and J by 0 bases, with 10 bases between the two germline ends. Germline assignment: CDR1 SGHDT and CDR2 YYEEEE. The data stem from a study of T cell repertoires in cytomegalovirus infection. Whole-study context: Well-studied HLA-B-restricted CMV epitopes were used in the study alongside recently identified HLA-C-restricted ones.

The TCR originated in a human donor in good health (CMV status not recorded). Some clones in this sample may be carry-over from other donors' samples. J is TRBJ1-3 and V is TRBV5-6, with D uncertain. The starting material was cultured CD8+ T cells from PBMCs, obtained from culture after CMV antigen stimulation. In nucleotides, the CDR3 is TGTGCCAGCAGCTTGGTGCACGCGAACTCTGGAAACACCATATATTTT. Protein sequence: CASSLVHANSGNTIYF.